The sequence of this T cell receptor (beta chain) was determined in a study of CD8+CD57+ T cells in acquired aplastic anemia. At the level of the study: An average of 3.2 ug of DNA was obtained from sorted CD4+ and CD8+ cells.

Study results and limitations: It was found that twenty-nine CD8+ CDR3 sequences were shared between patients and controls.

On this clonotype: Its target is not known.

The CDR3 totals 15 residues. CDR1 is DFQATT and CDR2 is SNEGSKA in the germline V gene (reference sequence). V gave up 6 bases and J gave up 5 bases, with 22 bases separating them. For CDR3 and TCR beta VDJ profiling, genomic DNA was the template used. Each CDR3 protein gets one entry after TCRdb re-called the reads with MiXCR. The sample holds approximately 190,000 distinct CDR3 sequences, around 65% seen once. The material sequenced was sorted CD4+, CD8+, or CD8+CD57+ T cells (not recorded which) from PBMCs. This rearrangement joins TRBV20-1 to TRBJ2-5, with D perhaps TRBD2 (6 bases). The sequence was obtained from a human donor with severe aplastic anemia or a healthy control (not recorded which). The CDR3 DNA follows: TGCAGTGCCAGCTTGGTCGTTGGGGCGGGGGAGACCCAGTACTTC. This sequence encodes CSASLVVGAGETQYF.